Shown below are 14 T cell receptor beta chains from a single sample sequenced in a study of tissue T cells after allogeneic stem cell transplantation. Clones were sequenced by immunoSEQ multiplex PCR, and TCRdb holds only the in-frame ones, with some missing. The profile shows about 48,000 clones, roughly 73% of them singletons. The source material was sorted cells pooled from one or two spleens. These receptors all come from a pool of C57BL/6 mice in good health.

To note about this clone: All gene names here are mouse names. The read terminates 1 residue ahead of where the CDR3 ends, so the germline J gene completes it. This chain links TRBV13-1 with TRBJ2-1; 8 bases fit TRBD1. Germline assignment: CDR1 NSHNY and CDR2 SYGAGN. The CDR3 covers 14 residues. V shed 1 base, J shed 6 bases, and the junction held 3 bases outside the gene matches. Incomplete CDR3 DNA: TGTGCCAGCAGTGATCCAGGGGGCGGTGCTGAGCAGTTC. This sequence encodes CASSDPGGGAEQF. The complete CDR3 reads CASSDPGGGAEQFF.

In the case of this clone: Genes and germline come from the mouse. The read terminates 1 residue before the CDR3 end, so the remaining end is supplied by the germline J gene. This chain connects TRBV3 to TRBJ2-7; TRBD2 matches 12 bases. This CDR3 is 14 amino acids long. Per the germline V gene, CDR1 is SNHLY and CDR2 is FYNGKV (reference sequence). V was clipped by 1 base and J by 5 bases; unmatched bases: 0. The DNA read from the CDR3 is TGTGCCAGCAGCTTAGGGACTGGGGGGGATGAACAGTAC. Translated, it gives CASSLGTGGDEQY. The full CDR3 sequence reads CASSLGTGGDEQYF.

In the case of this clone: Gene names are the mouse ones. The missing CDR3 end, 1 residue past where the read stops, is filled in from the germline J gene. The chain links TRBV13-2 to TRBJ2-4; 11 nucleotides align to TRBD2. The V gene end was trimmed by 3 bases and the J gene end by 0 bases; junction bases not matched to a gene: 6. The CDR3 is made up of 17 amino acids. Germline CDR1 NNHNN, CDR2 SYGAGS (reference sequence). CDR3 protein: CASGGPGLGVSQNTLYF. The sequenced part of the CDR3 DNA is TGTGCCAGCGGTGGTCCGGGACTGGGGGTCAGTCAAAACACCTTGTAC.

About this clone itself: The gene names given are mouse names. The DNA ends 1 residue before the CDR3 does, and the rest of the CDR3 is filled in from the germline J gene. This chain links TRBV12-2 with TRBJ2-5; 9 bases match TRBD1. The CDR3 runs to 13 residues. The germline CDR1 and CDR2 sequences are SGHLS and HYDKME. Trimming took 3 bases from V and 6 from J; bases not matched to a gene: 3. CDR3 DNA, as far as it was read: TGTGCCAGCTCTTCCGGGACAGGGGACACCCAGTAC. Its protein product is CASSSGTGDTQY. Given in full, the CDR3 is CASSSGTGDTQYF.

Concerning this clone itself: Any gene name here is a mouse gene name. With the read ending 1 residue before the CDR3 end, the germline J gene is used to fill in that end. The chain employs TRBV13-2 and TRBJ2-7; 10 bases agree with TRBD1. Trimming cost V 5 bases and J 7 bases; bases outside gene matches: 6. The CDR3 runs 13 residues. Germline V gene sequence: CDR1 NNHNN, CDR2 SYGAGS (reference sequence). This CDR3 reads CASGRGTGEEQYF. CDR3 DNA, as far as it was read: TGTGCCAGCGGGAGAGGGACAGGGGAAGAACAGTAC.

In the case of this clone: The gene symbols are mouse symbols. The CDR3 end falls 1 residue outside the read, so it is completed with the germline J gene. The chain has TRBV26 and TRBJ1-1, with 7 bases matching TRBD1. V lost 3 bases to trimming and J lost 4 bases; unmatched junction nucleotides: 2. There are 13 residues in the CDR3. Germline V gives CDR1 KGHPV, CDR2 FQNQEV (reference sequence). CDR3 region: CASSLRGGTEVFF. CDR3 DNA (partial): TGTGCCAGCAGTCTCAGGGGGGGCACAGAAGTCTTC.

As regards this clone: Mouse gene names apply. The read halts 1 residue ahead of the CDR3 end, with the missing end drawn from the germline J gene. The chain links TRBV13-2 to TRBJ1-1; D is unresolved. The CDR3 is 14 amino acids. V dropped 0 bases and J dropped 0 bases, with 6 bases sitting between them. The germline gives CDR1 NNHNN, CDR2 SYGAGS (reference sequence). The part of the CDR3 DNA that was read is TGTGCCAGCGGTGATGCCCACACAAACACAGAAGTCTTC. Translated: CASGDAHTNTEVF. The entire CDR3 protein is CASGDAHTNTEVFF.

There are a few counts of this clone. The gene symbols are mouse symbols. The observed sequence ends 1 residue before the CDR3 terminus, with the missing tail filled in from the germline J gene. The rearrangement uses TRBV2 and TRBJ2-7; D remains ambiguous. The CDR3 runs 12 residues. V was shortened by 5 bases and J by 0 bases, with 5 bases between the two germline ends. The germline V gene has CDR1 LGHNA and CDR2 YSYQKL. The covered CDR3 bases are TGTGCCAGCAGCAAGAGCTCCTATGAACAGTAC. Translating gives CASSKSSYEQY. The CDR3, in full, reads CASSKSSYEQYF.

Worth noting for this clone: The genes are named according to mouse. The read comes to an end 1 residue before the CDR3 does, leaving the germline J gene to fill in the end. The chain combines TRBV5 with TRBJ2-5; 9 bases map to TRBD2. The germline V gene has CDR1 LGHNA and CDR2 YNLKQL (reference sequence). After removal of 4 bases from V and 3 bases from J, the junction contained 2 bases not matched to a gene. The CDR3 spans 14 residues. Incomplete CDR3 DNA: TGTGCCAGCAGCCCCGGACTGGGGCAAGACACCCAGTAC. This gives the protein CASSPGLGQDTQY. The entire CDR3 protein is CASSPGLGQDTQYF.

Comment on this clone: Gene names refer to mouse genes. The CDR3 end lies 1 residue beyond the end of the read and is filled in from the germline J gene. This rearrangement joins TRBV17 to TRBJ1-4, with TRBD1 matching over 7 bases. CDR1 and CDR2 from the germline V gene are MNHDT and YYDKIL. Trimming cost V 3 bases and J 3 bases; bases outside gene matches: 4. The CDR3 has 15 amino acids. CDR3 sequence: CASSSWDSTNERLFF. The covered CDR3 bases are TGTGCTAGCAGTAGTTGGGACAGTACCAACGAAAGATTATTT.

Remarks on this clone: Germline and genes here are mouse. The read comes to an end 1 residue before the CDR3 does, leaving the germline J gene to fill in the end. The rearrangement uses TRBV19 and TRBJ2-7, with 7 bases fitting TRBD2. The CDR3 length is 13 residues. Germline V gene lookup returns CDR1 FNHDT and CDR2 SITEND (reference sequence). The ends lost 2 bases at V and 2 bases at J; junction bases unmatched: 1. CDR3 bases read: TGTGCCAGCAGTATGGGGGGGGCCTATGAACAGTAC. It is translated as CASSMGGAYEQY. The complete CDR3 protein is CASSMGGAYEQYF.

As regards this clone: Gene names are mouse gene names. CDR3 DNA, as far as it was read: TGTGCCAGCAGCCAAGATGCCAACGAAAGATTATTT. Amino acid sequence: CASSQDANERLF. The entire CDR3 protein reads CASSQDANERLFF. This sequence joins TRBV5 and TRBJ1-4; no definite D call. The CDR3 end falls 1 residue outside the read, so it is completed with the germline J gene. V lost 0 bases to trimming and J lost 3 bases, with 2 bases between them. CDR3 length: 13 residues. Germline assignment: CDR1 LGHNA and CDR2 YNLKQL (reference sequence).

In its sample, this clone was seen a few times. These gene names are mouse names. The read terminates 1 residue ahead of where the CDR3 ends, so the germline J gene completes it. The chain links TRBV26 to TRBJ2-7, with 10 nucleotides matching TRBD2. V dropped 5 bases and J dropped 0; count of bases not matched to a gene: 4. Germline V gene data show CDR1 as KGHPV and CDR2 as FQNQEV (reference sequence). The CDR3 length is 15 residues. CDR3 sequence: CASSTDWGASYEQYF. The part of the CDR3 DNA that was read is TGTGCCAGCAGTACCGACTGGGGGGCCTCCTATGAACAGTAC.

As regards this clone: The germline and genes are mouse ones. Partial CDR3 DNA: TGTGCCAGCAGTGAAAGAGGGAATTCGCCCCTCTAC. Amino acids: CASSERGNSPLY. The entire CDR3 protein is CASSERGNSPLYF. V and J are TRBV13-3 and TRBJ1-6, with unresolved D. The read finishes 1 residue shy of the CDR3 end, and the germline J gene is used to complete it. TRBJ1-6 qualifies as an ORF whose function is uncertain. Trimming removed 2 bases at V and 7 bases at J, with 7 bases between. The CDR3 runs 13 residues. CDR1 is NNHDY and CDR2 is SYVADS in the germline V gene.